This T cell receptor beta chain appears in the sequencing data of a study of radiotherapy plus CTLA-4 blockade in lung cancer. About the study: Overall, 18% of patients showed an objective response, while roughly 28% attained disease control. Points from the study as a whole: Response was reportedly best predicted by early blood T cell clone dynamics, with interferon-beta.

Profiled with immunoSEQ multiplex PCR; TCRdb holds only in-frame clones, not every one. The table lists about 73,000 clones, roughly 87% of them singletons. On this clone itself: Its antigen remains unidentified.

The length of the CDR3 is 13 residues. V lost 3 bases and J lost 1, with 5 bases in between. CDR1 is MNHEY, CDR2 SVGAGI, per germline. J is TRBJ2-3 and V is TRBV6-5; D gene unclear. The sample in question was peripheral blood, obtained from a patient treated with radiotherapy plus ipilimumab. The sequence was collected from a human donor with non-small cell lung cancer that progressed on radiotherapy plus ipilimumab. Here the CDR3 DNA reads TGTGCCAGCAGTTATTTCGGCACAGATACGCAGTATTTT. This encodes CASSYFGTDTQYF.